Sequencing of this T cell receptor (beta chain) was carried out in a study of cytomegalovirus exposure and HLA in healthy donors. The study, taken as a whole, reports: Across donors, most TCRs were seen rarely, yet some public ones were widespread.

The junction had 8 bases not matched to a gene; V was cut back by 0 bases and J by 6 bases. The CDR3 consists of 16 residues. CDR1 is SGHRS, CDR2 YFSETQ, per germline. The PCR contained 60 Vbeta and 13 Jbeta primers. TCRdb's table, derived via immunoSEQ multiplex PCR, lists solely in-frame clones and lacks some. The sample yields 150,000 to 200,000 clones, more than 75% seen once. With respect to this clone: Antigen: not known.

The chain links TRBV5-1 to TRBJ2-1; 8 bases fit TRBD1. The sample consisted of PBMCs. This sequence was found in a woman between 35 and 50 years old in good health and CMV-seronegative. CDR3 DNA sequence: TGCGCCAGCAGCTTGGGGGGACAGGATTGGGGCAATGAGCAGTTCTTC. Translating it yields CASSLGGQDWGNEQFF.